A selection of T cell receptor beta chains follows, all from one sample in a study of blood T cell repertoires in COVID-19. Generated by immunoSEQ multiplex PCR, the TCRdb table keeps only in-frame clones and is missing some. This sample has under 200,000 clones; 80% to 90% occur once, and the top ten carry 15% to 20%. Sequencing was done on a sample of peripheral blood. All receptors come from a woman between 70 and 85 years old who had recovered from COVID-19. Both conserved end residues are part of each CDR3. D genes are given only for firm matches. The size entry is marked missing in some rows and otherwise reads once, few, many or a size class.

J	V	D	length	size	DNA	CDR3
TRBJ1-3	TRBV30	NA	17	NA	TGTGCCTGGAGTGTACGGGGAGGGATCCCCTCTGGAAACACCATATATTTT	CAWSVRGGIPSGNTIYF
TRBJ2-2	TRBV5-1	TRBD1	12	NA	TGCGCCAGTACAGGGGGTGACGGGGAGCTGTTTTTT	CASTGGDGELFF
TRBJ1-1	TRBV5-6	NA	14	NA	TGTGCCAGCAGCCAGGGCAGGGGATGGGCTGAAGCTTTCTTT	CASSQGRGWAEAFF
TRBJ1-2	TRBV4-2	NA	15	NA	TGTGCCAGCGCGGGGGCAGGGATCGGGAGCTATGGCTACACCTTC	CASAGAGIGSYGYTF
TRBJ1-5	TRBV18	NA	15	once	TGTGCCAGCTCACTTACAGGGCAGGGCAATCAGCCCCAGCATTTT	CASSLTGQGNQPQHF
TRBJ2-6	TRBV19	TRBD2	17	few	TGTGCCACCGCCCCGACTAGCGGACGCTTGCGGGCCAACGTCCTGACTTTC	CATAPTSGRLRANVLTF
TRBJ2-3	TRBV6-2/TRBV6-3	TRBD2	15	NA	TGTGCCAGCAGTCGACACAGCGGGGGGGCAGATACGCAGTATTTT	CASSRHSGGADTQYF
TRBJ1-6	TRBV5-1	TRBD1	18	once	TGCGCCAGCAGCTTGGTTACAGGGGCGGGATCCTATAATTCACCCCTCCACTTT	CASSLVTGAGSYNSPLHF
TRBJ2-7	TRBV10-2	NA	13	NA	TGCGCCAGCACCAGAGAGGTCGGGTACGAGCAGTACTTC	CASTREVGYEQYF
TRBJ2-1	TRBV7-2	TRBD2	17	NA	TGTGCCAGCAGCTTCTCAAGCGGGTGGGGAGGGTACAATGAGCAGTTCTTC	CASSFSSGWGGYNEQFF
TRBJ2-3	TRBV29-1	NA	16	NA	TGCAGCGTTGAAGGCGTCCTTGACTGGGGCACAGATACGCAGTATTTT	CSVEGVLDWGTDTQYF
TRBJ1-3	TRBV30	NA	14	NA	TGTGCCTGGACCCCGGGGGGCTCTGGAAACACCATATATTTT	CAWTPGGSGNTIYF
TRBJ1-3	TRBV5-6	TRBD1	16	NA	TGTGCCAGCAGCGGTGGGACAGGGAGTGGGTTGAACACCATATATTTT	CASSGGTGSGLNTIYF
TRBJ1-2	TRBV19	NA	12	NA	TGTGCCAGTAGTATCGTGGGCCGGGGCTACACCTTC	CASSIVGRGYTF
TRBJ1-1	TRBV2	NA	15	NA	TGTGCCAGCAGTGTGGGGCCCGGGGGTTACACTGAAGCTTTCTTT	CASSVGPGGYTEAFF
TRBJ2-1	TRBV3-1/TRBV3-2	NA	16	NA	TGTGCCAGCAGCCAAGAATCCCGGGACTTGAACAATGAGCAGTTCTTC	CASSQESRDLNNEQFF
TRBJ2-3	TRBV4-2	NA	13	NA	TGTGCCAGCAGGGGGCTTGGGGCAGATACGCAGTATTTT	CASRGLGADTQYF
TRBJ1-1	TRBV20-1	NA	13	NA	TGCAGTGCTAGTAAACAGGGAGGGACTGAAGCTTTCTTT	CSASKQGGTEAFF
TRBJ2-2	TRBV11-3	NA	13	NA	TGTGCCAGCAGCCCACTCTACCAAGGGGAGCTGTTTTTT	CASSPLYQGELFF
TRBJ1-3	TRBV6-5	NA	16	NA	TGTGCCAGCAGTTACCGCCGACAGGCCTCTGGAAACACCATATATTTT	CASSYRRQASGNTIYF
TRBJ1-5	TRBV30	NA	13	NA	TGTGCCTGGAGTGCCGCGGGGGGTCAGCCCCAGCATTTT	CAWSAAGGQPQHF
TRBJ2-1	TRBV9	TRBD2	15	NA	TGTGCCAGCAGCCTAGCGGGGGGCCACTACAATGAGCAGTTCTTC	CASSLAGGHYNEQFF
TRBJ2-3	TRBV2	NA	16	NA	TGTGCCAGCAGTGATTCGTGGCTCGGGAGCACAGATACGCAGTATTTT	CASSDSWLGSTDTQYF
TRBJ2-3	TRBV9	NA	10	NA	TGTGCCACCCCTTTGGATACGCAGTATTTT	CATPLDTQYF
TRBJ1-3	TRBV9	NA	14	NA	TGTGCCAGCAGCCGGGACTTCTCTGGAAACACCATATATTTT	CASSRDFSGNTIYF
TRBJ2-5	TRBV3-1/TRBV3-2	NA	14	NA	TGTGCCAGCAGCCAAGATTCTATCAGGGAGACCCAGTACTTC	CASSQDSIRETQYF
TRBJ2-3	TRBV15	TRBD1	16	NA	TGTGCCACCAGCCCGAGGGACAGCCAAAGCACAGATACGCAGTATTTT	CATSPRDSQSTDTQYF
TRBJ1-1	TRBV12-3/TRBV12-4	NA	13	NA	TGTGCCACCCTCCGGGTCCCGCTAGCTGAAGCTTTCTTT	CATLRVPLAEAFF
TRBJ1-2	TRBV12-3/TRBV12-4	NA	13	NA	TGTGCCAGCAGTCACGGACAGCGCTATGGCTACACCTTC	CASSHGQRYGYTF
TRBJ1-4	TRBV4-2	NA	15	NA	TGTGCCAGCAGCCAAGGACTGGTCAAACCGGAAAAAATAACTTTT	CASSQGLVKPEKITF
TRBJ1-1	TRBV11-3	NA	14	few	TGTGCCAGCAGCTACCTTACAATGAACACTGAAGCTTTCTTT	CASSYLTMNTEAFF
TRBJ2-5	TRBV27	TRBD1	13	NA	TGTGCCAGCACCACCAACAGGGGTGGGACCCAGTACTTC	CASTTNRGGTQYF
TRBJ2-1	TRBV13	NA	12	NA	TGTGCCAGCAGCTTCGCGGGCGGGGAGCAGTTCTTC	CASSFAGGEQFF
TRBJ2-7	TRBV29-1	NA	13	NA	TGCAGCGTTGACGTGGGAGCCCGCGGGGAGCAGTACTTC	CSVDVGARGEQYF
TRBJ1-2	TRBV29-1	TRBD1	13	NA	TGCAGCGTCGCCGGGACAGCCTCCTATGGCTACACCTTC	CSVAGTASYGYTF
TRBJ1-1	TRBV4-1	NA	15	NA	TGCGCCAGCAGCACCTGGAGGGACCCGAGGACTGAAGCTTTCTTT	CASSTWRDPRTEAFF
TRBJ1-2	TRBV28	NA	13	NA	TGTGCCAGCAGTTCTGGCGGGGAGGATGGCTACACCTTC	CASSSGGEDGYTF
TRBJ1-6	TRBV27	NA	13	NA	TGTGCCAGCAGTCCAATGGGGAGTTCACCCCTCCACTTT	CASSPMGSSPLHF
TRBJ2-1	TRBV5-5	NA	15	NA	TGTGCCAGCAGCCAGGACACCCACCCCACAAATGAGCAGTTCTTC	CASSQDTHPTNEQFF
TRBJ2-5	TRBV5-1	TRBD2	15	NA	TGCGCCAGCAGCTCCTACCGGACTAGGGCCGAGACCCAGTACTTC	CASSSYRTRAETQYF
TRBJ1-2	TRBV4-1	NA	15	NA	TGCGCCAGCAGCCCAAAATCGACAGGCTACTATGGCTACACCTTC	CASSPKSTGYYGYTF
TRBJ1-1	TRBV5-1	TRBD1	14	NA	TGCGCCAGCAGCCCCGGACAGGCTCTATCAGAAGCTTTCTTT	CASSPGQALSEAFF
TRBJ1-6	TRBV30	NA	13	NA	TGTGCCTGGATGATGCAGGGTTCCTCACCCCTCCACTTT	CAWMMQGSSPLHF
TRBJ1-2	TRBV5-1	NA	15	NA	TGCGCCAGCAGCCGCCCCGACAGGACCGACTATGGCTACACCTTC	CASSRPDRTDYGYTF
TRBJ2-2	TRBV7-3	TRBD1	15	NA	TGTGCCAGCAGCCCGACAGGGGCGAACACCGGGGAGCTGTTTTTT	CASSPTGANTGELFF
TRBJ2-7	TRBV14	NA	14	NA	TGTGCCAGCAGCGACAACAGGTGGCCCTACGAGCAGTACTTC	CASSDNRWPYEQYF
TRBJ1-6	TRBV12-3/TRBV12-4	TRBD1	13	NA	TGTGCCACCCAAGGGGACAGTAATTCACCCCTCCACTTT	CATQGDSNSPLHF
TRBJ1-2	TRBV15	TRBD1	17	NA	TGTGCCACCAGCAGAGATATTGGGAGACAGGGGGCCTCTGGCTACACCTTC	CATSRDIGRQGASGYTF
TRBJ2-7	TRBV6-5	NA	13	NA	TGTGCCAGCAGCCATCCAGGGCACTACGAGCAGTACTTC	CASSHPGHYEQYF
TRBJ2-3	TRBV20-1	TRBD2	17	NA	TGCAGTGCTAGTCTGGCACTAGCGGGAGGAGGCACAGATACGCAGTATTTT	CSASLALAGGGTDTQYF
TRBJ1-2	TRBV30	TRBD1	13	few	TGTGCCTGGAGACCCGACAGGGAGGTGTGGTACACCTTC	CAWRPDREVWYTF
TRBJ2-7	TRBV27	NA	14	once	TGTGCCAGCAGTTGGAGGAGGGCAGGGGGCGAGCAGTACTTC	CASSWRRAGGEQYF
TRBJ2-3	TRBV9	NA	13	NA	TGTGCCAGCAGCCGCGGGACCACAGATACGCAGTATTTT	CASSRGTTDTQYF
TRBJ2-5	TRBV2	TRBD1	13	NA	TGTGCCAGCAACCCAGACAGGGGGGAGACCCAGTACTTC	CASNPDRGETQYF
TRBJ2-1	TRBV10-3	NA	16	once	TGTGCCATCCTGAGCGGGCCTCCAAGCTCCTACAATGAGCAGTTCTTC	CAILSGPPSSYNEQFF
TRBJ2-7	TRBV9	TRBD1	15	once	TGTGCCAGCAGCCCACGGACAGGGGGCCTCCACGAGCAGTACTTC	CASSPRTGGLHEQYF
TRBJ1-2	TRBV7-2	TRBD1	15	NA	TGTGCCAGCAGCTTAGGAGGACAGGGCTACTATGGCTACACCTTC	CASSLGGQGYYGYTF
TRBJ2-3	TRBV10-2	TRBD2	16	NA	TGCGCCAGCAGTGACTTACTAGCGGGGGACACAGATACGCAGTATTTT	CASSDLLAGDTDTQYF
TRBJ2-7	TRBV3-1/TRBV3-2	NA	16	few	TGTGCCAGCAGCCAACCCGGACTCCCGGGGACCTACGAGCAGTACTTC	CASSQPGLPGTYEQYF